What follows are 24 T cell receptor beta chains derived from one specimen sequenced in a study of T cells after yellow fever vaccination. TCRdb itself ran the 5' RACE reads through MiXCR, one entry per CDR3 protein. The table shows tens of thousands of distinct CDR3 sequences, with about 7.8% occurring only once. Material: CD8+ T cells sorted from PBMCs, obtained 15 days after the yellow fever booster vaccination. The receptor source for this set is a man younger than 45 who received the YFV17D yellow fever vaccine.

The table lists this clonotype with many counts. The chain combines TRBV7-2 with TRBJ2-3; D is perhaps TRBD1 (6 bases). Germline V lookup: CDR1 SGHTA, CDR2 FQGNSA. The CDR3 contains 14 residues. V shed 4 bases and J shed 6 bases, with 14 bases lying between them. CDR3 bases: TGTGCCAGCAGCTCAGTGGGGGCGGTGGATACGCAGTATTTT. Translated: CASSSVGAVDTQYF. Together with reference TRBV7-2 and TRBJ2-3, the CDR3 gives the full variable domain: GAGVSQSPSNKVTEKGKDVELRCDPISGHTALYWYRQSLGQGLEFLIYFQGNSAPDKSGLPSDRFSAERTGGSVSTLTIQRTQQEDSAVYLCASSSVGAVDTQYFGPGTRLTVL.

This clonotype was counted only a few times. The chain joins TRBV19 to TRBJ2-1; TRBD2 agrees at 7 bases. J was trimmed by 8 bases and V by 9 bases; bases with no gene match: 22. The germline V gene encodes CDR1 LNHDA and CDR2 SQIVND (reference sequence). CDR3 length: 17 residues. The CDR3 region is CASWDSRGLPRRHEQFF. CDR3 DNA: TGTGCCAGCTGGGATAGTAGGGGACTACCCAGACGGCATGAGCAGTTCTTC.

This clonotype was detected ten times or more. The genes are TRBV4-2 and TRBJ2-3; 11 nucleotides agree with TRBD2. Germline V gives CDR1 LGHNA, CDR2 YNFKEQ. The CDR3 sequence is 20 residues long. V lost 1 base to trimming and J lost 0 bases; unmatched junction nucleotides: 12. The CDR3 bases are TGTGCCAGCAGCCAAGTCCCGGGGACTAGCGGTTTGTTTAGCACAGATACGCAGTATTTT. Its translation is CASSQVPGTSGLFSTDTQYF.

This clonotype was seen ten or more times. The chain recombines TRBV4-3 with TRBJ1-1; 7 bases map to TRBD1. The CDR3 contains 16 residues. Germline V gene sequence: CDR1 LGHNA, CDR2 YSLEER. After removal of 3 bases from V and 4 bases from J, the junction contained 11 bases not matched to a gene. The CDR3: CASSHTGVRVGTEAFF. The CDR3 DNA reads TGCGCCAGCAGCCACACAGGGGTAAGGGTTGGCACTGAAGCTTTCTTT.

The rearrangement uses TRBV12-3 or TRBV12-4 and TRBJ2-7; D unresolved. Trimming removed 7 bases at V and 3 bases at J, with 16 bases between. This CDR3 comprises 14 residues. This CDR3 is CASTTTSRLYEQYF. In nucleotides, the CDR3 is TGTGCCAGCACCACAACAAGTCGGCTCTACGAGCAGTACTTC.

At least ten counts were recorded for this clonotype. The chain joins TRBV7-8 to TRBJ2-1, with TRBD2 matching 10 bases. CDR3 size: 15 residues. Germline loops: CDR1 SGHVS, CDR2 FQNEAQ. V was clipped by 4 bases and J by 4 bases; unmatched bases: 4. The CDR3 loop reads CASSSGTSDYNEQFF. The CDR3 nucleotides are TGTGCCAGCAGCTCCGGGACTAGCGATTACAATGAGCAGTTCTTC.

This clonotype was observed many times. The chain couples TRBV11-3 to TRBJ2-2, with D possibly being TRBD2 (6 bases). Germline loops: CDR1 SGHNT, CDR2 YENEEA. Trimming took off 5 bases at V and 1 base at J, with 20 bases between the two ends. CDR3 length equals 18 residues. The CDR3 here is CASSPSWVASENTGELFF. The CDR3 coding sequence is TGTGCCAGCAGCCCGAGTTGGGTGGCTAGCGAGAACACCGGGGAGCTGTTTTTT.

This clonotype was counted between two and nine times. The chain recombines TRBV3-1 with TRBJ2-6; 7 bases are a match to TRBD1. CDR3 length: 18 residues. V trimming: 11 bases; J trimming: 4 bases; junction bases outside the gene matches: 20. In germline, CDR1 is LGHDT, CDR2 YNNKEL (reference sequence). The chain's CDR3 is CASTIQGQVELGANVLTF. CDR3 coding DNA: TGTGCCTCCACCATCCAAGGACAGGTAGAGCTCGGGGCCAACGTCCTGACTTTC.

Many counts were recorded for this clonotype. The V and J genes are TRBV6-1 and TRBJ2-1; 9 bases are a match to TRBD2. Germline CDR1 reads MNHNS; CDR2 reads SASEGT. The CDR3 runs to 14 residues. Trimming took 5 bases from V and 8 from J; bases not matched to a gene: 7. The CDR3 loop reads CASSRSSGDYEQFF. DNA for the CDR3: TGTGCCAGCAGTAGATCTAGCGGGGATTATGAGCAGTTCTTC.

At least ten counts were recorded for this clonotype. The chain employs TRBV28 and TRBJ2-5; perhaps TRBD1 as D (5 bases). V gave up 5 bases and J gave up 2 bases, with 15 bases separating them. There are 15 residues in the CDR3. From germline, CDR1 is MDHEN and CDR2 SYDVKM. The CDR3: CASSPRTRRQETQYF. The CDR3 bases are TGTGCCAGCAGTCCACGGACACGGAGACAAGAGACCCAGTACTTC.

Many counts were recorded for this clonotype. V gene TRBV6-2 or TRBV6-3 combines with J gene TRBJ2-2; no clear D. V was pared by 2 bases and J by 5 bases, with 9 bases between. Germline values: CDR1 MNHEY, CDR2 SVGEGT. The CDR3 runs 14 residues. The CDR3 nucleotides read TGTGCCAGCAGTTACGTCTCGGGTACCGGGGAGCTGTTTTTT. Translation gives CASSYVSGTGELFF.

This clonotype was observed a handful of times. The chain couples TRBV5-1 to TRBJ2-5; 8 nucleotides agree with TRBD2. With 4 bases clipped from V and 5 bases from J, the junction kept 19 bases outside the gene matches. The CDR3 length is 18 residues. Germline CDR1 and CDR2: SGHRS and YFSETQ. CDR3 residues: CASSLRTSGSPAEETQYF. In DNA, the CDR3 is TGCGCCAGCAGCCTAAGAACTAGCGGCTCACCAGCGGAGGAGACCCAGTACTTC.

The table lists this clonotype with many counts. The chain joins TRBV13 to TRBJ2-7; the match to TRBD1 covers 9 bases. This CDR3 contains 14 residues. The V segment lost 2 bases and the J segment 5 bases; nucleotides outside the gene matches: 4. CDR1 is PRHDT and CDR2 is FYEKMQ in the germline V gene (reference sequence). As DNA, the CDR3 is TGTGCCAGCAGCTTACTACAGGGGGCTGACGAGCAGTACTTC. Translated, it gives CASSLLQGADEQYF. Together with reference TRBV13 and TRBJ2-7, the CDR3 gives the full variable domain: AAGVIQSPRHLIKEKRETATLKCYPIPRHDTVYWYQQGPGQDPQFLISFYEKMQSDKGSIPDRFSAQQFSDYHSELNMSSLELGDSALYFCASSLLQGADEQYFGPGTRLTVT.

This clonotype was observed many times. The rearrangement joins TRBV20-1 to TRBJ2-5; D unclear. The ends were cut back, 6 bases at V and 5 bases at J, with 22 bases in the middle. This CDR3 contains 15 residues. Per the germline V gene, CDR1 is DFQATT and CDR2 is SNEGSKA (reference sequence). The CDR3 region is CSARSIRASQETQYF. DNA for the CDR3: TGCAGTGCCAGGTCTATCCGTGCCTCACAGGAGACCCAGTACTTC.

The chain carries TRBV30 and TRBJ2-1; TRBD2 aligns across 11 bases. The CDR3 contains 15 residues. V lost 3 bases and J lost 7; bases outside the gene matches: 8. Germline V lookup: CDR1 GTSNPN, CDR2 SVGIG (reference sequence). CDR3 DNA sequence: TGTGCCTGGAGCACACTAGCGGGAGATCGGAATGAGCAGTTCTTC. Translation: CAWSTLAGDRNEQFF.

This clonotype was picked up many times. The genes are TRBV30 and TRBJ1-2, with D unclear. V was shortened by 2 bases and J by 8 bases, with 15 bases between the two germline ends. The germline V gene has CDR1 GTSNPN and CDR2 SVGIG (reference sequence). This CDR3 contains 13 residues. CDR3 residues: CAWSIGRTGGYTF. CDR3 nucleotide sequence: TGTGCCTGGAGTATCGGCCGCACCGGGGGCTACACCTTC. Combining the CDR3 with reference TRBV30 and TRBJ1-2 gives the whole variable domain SQTIHQWPATLVQPVGSPLSLECTVEGTSNPNLYWYRQAAGRGLQLLFYSVGIGQISSEVPQNLSASRPQDRQFILSSKKLLLSDSGFYLCAWSIGRTGGYTFGSGTRLTVV.

About this clonotype itself: One base away lies a much larger clone, so this may be a sequencing read error. The chain has TRBV5-1 and TRBJ2-5; 9 positions match TRBD1. Germline assignment: CDR1 SGHRS and CDR2 YFSETQ. CDR3 length equals 14 residues. After removal of 5 bases from V and 4 bases from J, the junction contained 6 bases not matched to a gene. The CDR3 DNA reads TGCGCCAGCAGATTTTCGACAGGGGGAGAGACCCAGTACTTC. This encodes CASRFSTGGETQYF.

This clonotype was seen many times. The chain joins TRBV4-3 to TRBJ1-1; TRBD1 aligns across 10 bases. V lost 3 bases and J lost 3; bases outside the gene matches: 4. Germline CDR1 reads LGHNA; CDR2 reads YSLEER. This CDR3 region has 15 residues. CDR3 nucleotides: TGCGCCAGCAGCCATGGACAGGGGGGCGACACTGAAGCTTTCTTT. The encoded protein is CASSHGQGGDTEAFF.

This clonotype was detected ten times or more. The chain employs TRBV27 and TRBJ1-5, with D unresolved. The CDR3 is made up of 15 amino acids. V was clipped by 3 bases and J by 4 bases, with 13 bases between them. The germline CDR1 and CDR2 sequences are MNHEY and SMNVEV (reference sequence). The DNA for the CDR3 is TGTGCCAGCAGTTTGCGGCGGGAAGGAAATCAGCCCCAGCATTTT. Translation: CASSLRREGNQPQHF.

This clonotype was seen at least ten times. The rearrangement joins TRBV20-1 to TRBJ2-2, with 10 bases matching TRBD1. CDR1 and CDR2 from the germline V gene are DFQATT and SNEGSKA (reference sequence). This CDR3 region has 16 residues. Trimming at V came to 3 bases and at J to 1 base, leaving 5 bases not matched to a gene. DNA of the CDR3: TGCAGTGCTAGGGGACAGGGGACCAGGAACACCGGGGAGCTGTTTTTT. Encoded protein: CSARGQGTRNTGELFF.

This clonotype appeared many times. The J gene is TRBJ1-1, the V gene TRBV4-3; D call uncertain. Germline V gene data show CDR1 as LGHNA and CDR2 as YSLEER. V dropped 0 bases and J dropped 0 bases, with 11 bases sitting between them. This CDR3 has 16 amino acids. CDR3 protein: CASSQDPSPLNTEAFF. In DNA form, the CDR3 reads TGCGCCAGCAGCCAAGATCCCTCTCCCTTGAACACTGAAGCTTTCTTT.

This clonotype came up many times. The chain joins TRBV6-5 to TRBJ2-3; the D gene could be TRBD1 or TRBD2 (5 bases each). The CDR3 runs to 18 residues. Germline CDR1 MNHEY, CDR2 SVGAGI. Between the trimmed V and J ends, which lost 2 bases and 6 bases, there was a span of 24 bases. Here the CDR3 reads CASSYDGPYRDGTDTQYF. The CDR3 DNA reads as TGTGCCAGCAGTTACGACGGCCCTTACCGGGACGGGACCGATACGCAGTATTTT.

This clonotype was observed at least ten times. The chain is built from TRBV7-8 and TRBJ2-1, with 10 bases identical to TRBD1. Germline V gene lookup returns CDR1 SGHVS and CDR2 FQNEAQ. The CDR3 is 19 amino acids. Losses at the gene ends were 2 bases for V and 6 bases for J; bases not matched to a gene: 16. The CDR3 sequence is CASSLPTQYGQGDGNEQFF. CDR3 in DNA: TGTGCCAGCAGCTTACCGACCCAATACGGACAGGGGGACGGCAATGAGCAGTTCTTC.

Many counts were recorded for this clonotype. V usage is TRBV20-1 and J usage is TRBJ2-2, with D possibly matching TRBD2 (5 bases). The V gene's germline CDR1 is DFQATT and CDR2 SNEGSKA (reference sequence). Trimming left V 0 bases short and J 6 bases short, with 14 bases between. The CDR3 is 15 residues long. CDR3 bases: TGCAGTGCTAGAGATCCCGGGGTTGGGCCCGGGGAGCTGTTTTTT. It encodes CSARDPGVGPGELFF.